One sample yielded the 7 T cell receptor beta chains listed below, sequenced in a study of T cell responses to AZD1222 COVID-19 vaccine. Using immunoSEQ multiplex PCR, the repertoire was profiled, and TCRdb retains in-frame clones only, with some absent. The data contain 150,000 to 200,000 clones, 80% to 95% of them singletons. Sequences were derived from peripheral blood, sampled 28 days after the second AZD1222 dose. Receptors were obtained from an adult who received the AZD1222 COVID-19 vaccine.

J is TRBJ1-6 and V is TRBV10-1; the match to TRBD1 covers 7 bases. The CDR3 extends over 15 amino acids. Per germline, CDR1 WNHNN and CDR2 SYGVQD (reference sequence). Trimming took 6 bases from V and 10 from J; bases not matched to a gene: 12. The CDR3 sequence: CASSDHQGENSPLHF. The CDR3 DNA sequence: TGCGCCAGCAGCGACCATCAGGGGGAAAACTCACCCCTCCACTTT.

This sequence joins TRBV30 and TRBJ2-1; the match to TRBD2 covers 10 bases. The V segment lost 0 bases and the J segment 8 bases; nucleotides outside the gene matches: 7. Looked up from germline, CDR1 is GTSNPN and CDR2 is SVGIG (reference sequence). This CDR3 contains 15 residues. DNA for the CDR3: TGTGCCTGGAGTGTCGTTAGCGGGGGGACGGATGAGCAGTTCTTC. This translates into CAWSVVSGGTDEQFF.

The chain recombines TRBV3-1 (or the pseudogene TRBV3-2) with TRBJ2-3, with a possible D match to TRBD1 (5 bases). V was shortened by 4 bases and J by 6 bases, with 17 bases between the two germline ends. The CDR3 contains 15 residues. From germline, CDR1 is LGHDT and CDR2 YNNKEL (reference sequence). This chain's CDR3 is CASSLSFTGSDTQYF. The CDR3 nucleotides read TGTGCCAGCAGCCTCTCATTCACAGGATCTGATACGCAGTATTTT.

The chain couples TRBV13 to TRBJ2-5, with 10 bases that match TRBD1. Trimming took 6 bases from V and 8 from J; bases not matched to a gene: 6. Looked up from germline, CDR1 is PRHDT and CDR2 is FYEKMQ (reference sequence). This CDR3 region has 13 residues. For the CDR3, the DNA is TGTGCCAGCAGTATAGGACAGGGGGAAACCCAGTACTTC. It yields the protein CASSIGQGETQYF.

This chain joins TRBV12-5 and TRBJ1-1; a possible D gene is TRBD1 (5 bases). The germline V gene has CDR1 LGHNT and CDR2 FRNRAP. This CDR3 spans 14 amino acids. The V and J ends lost 6 bases and 1 base respectively, with 12 bases between them. The CDR3 DNA is TGTGCTAGTGGCCCCGGGACGTGGAACACTGAAGCTTTCTTT. This translates into CASGPGTWNTEAFF.

This clone is a singleton in its sample. The chain employs TRBV19 and TRBJ1-1; maybe TRBD1 (6 bases). This CDR3 has 15 amino acids. In germline, CDR1 is LNHDA, CDR2 SQIVND (reference sequence). Trimming pared 7 bases from V and 1 base from J, leaving 16 bases between. CDR3 nucleotides: TGTGCCAGTACCCTATCCTGGACAGCGAACACTGAAGCTTTCTTT. It codes for CASTLSWTANTEAFF.

V and J are TRBV10-1 and TRBJ1-5; 7 bases map to TRBD1. Trimming cost V 6 bases and J 10 bases; bases outside gene matches: 6. Germline loops: CDR1 WNHNN, CDR2 SYGVQD (reference sequence). The CDR3 is 12 amino acids. This CDR3 is CASRIQGVPQHF. In DNA, the CDR3 is TGCGCCAGCAGGATCCAGGGGGTCCCCCAGCATTTT.